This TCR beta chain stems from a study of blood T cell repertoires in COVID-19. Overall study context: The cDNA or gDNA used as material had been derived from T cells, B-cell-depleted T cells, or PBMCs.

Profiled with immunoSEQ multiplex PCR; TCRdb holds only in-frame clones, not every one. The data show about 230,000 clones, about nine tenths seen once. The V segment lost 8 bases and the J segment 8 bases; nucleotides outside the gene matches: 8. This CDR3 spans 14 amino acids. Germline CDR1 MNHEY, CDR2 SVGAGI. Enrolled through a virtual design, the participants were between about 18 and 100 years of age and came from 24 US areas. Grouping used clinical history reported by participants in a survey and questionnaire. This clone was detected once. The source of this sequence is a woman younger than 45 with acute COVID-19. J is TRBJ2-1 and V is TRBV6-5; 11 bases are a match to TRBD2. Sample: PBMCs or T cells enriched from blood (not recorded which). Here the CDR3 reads CASHASGGKDEQFF. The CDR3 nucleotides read TGTGCCAGCCATGCTAGCGGGGGGAAGGATGAGCAGTTCTTC.